This TCR beta chain was obtained from a study of blood T cell repertoires in COVID-19. Study information: Samples representing acute and convalescent COVID-19 were sourced from the United States, Italy and Spain. T cells, B-cell-depleted T cells, or PBMCs supplied cDNA or gDNA.

As originally analysed: Quantification of nucleated cells was approximated via reference gene primer amplification. The data were produced by immunoSEQ multiplex PCR, yet TCRdb's version contains in-frame clones alone and is incomplete. That table gives V, J and clone size, and the DNA gave D and trimming. Here the sample spans 200,000 to 250,000 clones, 89% being singletons. Germline V gives CDR1 LNHDA, CDR2 SQIVND (reference sequence). The CDR3 has 17 residues. Trimming removed 5 bases from V and 7 bases from J, with 26 bases in between. The sequenced material came from peripheral blood. The sequence derives from a woman aged 40-49 years with acute or convalescent COVID-19. The chain recombines TRBV19 with TRBJ1-2; weak D call: TRBD1 (6 bases). The CDR3 DNA sequence: TGTGCCAGTAGTGCCCGACATGGGGGCCCCTCGGTGGGTGGCTACACCTTC. Its protein product is CASSARHGGPSVGGYTF. The full variable domain, completed using reference TRBV19 and TRBJ1-2, is DGGITQSPKYLFRKEGQNVTLSCEQNLNHDAMYWYRQDPGQGLRLIYYSQIVNDFQKGDIAEGYSVSREKKESFPLTVTSAQKNPTAFYLCASSARHGGPSVGGYTFGSGTRLTVV.